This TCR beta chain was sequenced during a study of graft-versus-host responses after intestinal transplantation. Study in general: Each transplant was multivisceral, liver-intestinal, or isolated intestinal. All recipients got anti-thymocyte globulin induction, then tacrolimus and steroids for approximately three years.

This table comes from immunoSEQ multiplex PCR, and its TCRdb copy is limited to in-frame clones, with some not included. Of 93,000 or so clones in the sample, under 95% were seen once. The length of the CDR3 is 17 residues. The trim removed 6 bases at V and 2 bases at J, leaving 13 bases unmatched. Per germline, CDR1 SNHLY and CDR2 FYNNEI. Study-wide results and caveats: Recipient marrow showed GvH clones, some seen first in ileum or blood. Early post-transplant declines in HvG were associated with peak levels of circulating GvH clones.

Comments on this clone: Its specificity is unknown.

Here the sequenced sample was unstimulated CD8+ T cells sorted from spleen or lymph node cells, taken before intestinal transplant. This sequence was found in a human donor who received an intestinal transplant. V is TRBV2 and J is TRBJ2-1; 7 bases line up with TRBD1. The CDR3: CASSHDSTGSAYNEQFF. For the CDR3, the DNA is TGTGCCAGCAGCCACGATTCGACAGGGTCGGCCTACAATGAGCAGTTCTTC.